These 18 T cell receptor beta chains originate from one sample sequenced in a study of T-cell memory formation after mild COVID-19. MiXCR, run by TCRdb on the 5' RACE reads, gives a single entry per CDR3 protein. The data contain 380,000 or so distinct CDR3 sequences, around an eighth of them singletons. The sample was PBMCs or a T cell subset sorted from them (not recorded which). All receptors derive from a man between 18 and 35 years old who had mild COVID-19 (a few samples of this study predate the infection). Cell type and time point are not known.

CDR3 residues: CASSYSNFQGKLFF. CDR3 nucleotide sequence: TGTGCCAGCAGTTACTCGAATTTTCAGGGAAAACTGTTTTTT. The chain joins TRBV6-5 to TRBJ1-4; possibly TRBD1 for D (5 bases). Trimming removed 0 bases at V and 10 bases at J, with 12 bases between. Germline loops: CDR1 MNHEY, CDR2 SVGAGI. There are 14 residues in the CDR3.

This clonotype was recorded at least ten times. The chain recombines TRBV12-3 or TRBV12-4 with TRBJ2-1, with a tentative D call TRBD1 (5 bases). The CDR3 runs to 11 residues. V was pared by 5 bases and J by 11 bases, with 10 bases between. The CDR3 coding sequence is TGTGCCAGCAGTACCAGGGTTCAGCAGTTCTTC. Its translation is CASSTRVQQFF.

This clonotype has at least ten counts. The rearrangement links TRBV11-3 to TRBJ2-2; D unresolved. Germline CDR1 SGHNT, CDR2 YENEEA. V was trimmed by 2 bases and J by 4 bases, leaving 8 bases between them. The CDR3 covers 14 residues. In DNA, the CDR3 is TGTGCCAGCAGCTTAAGTGAGGCCACCGGGGAGCTGTTTTTT. Translation gives CASSLSEATGELFF. The full variable domain, rest sourced from reference TRBV11-3 and TRBJ2-2, is EAGVVQSPRYKIIEKKQPVAFWCNPISGHNTLYWYLQNLGQGPELLIRYENEEAVDDSQLPKDRFSAERLKGVDSTLKIQPAELGDSAVYLCASSLSEATGELFFGEGSRLTVL.

This clonotype was seen more than once but under ten times. The rearrangement uses TRBV25-1 and TRBJ1-5, with a possible D match to TRBD1 (6 bases). V shed 4 bases and J shed 4 bases, with 11 bases lying between them. The germline gives CDR1 MGHDK, CDR2 SYGVNS. The CDR3 spans 14 residues. This CDR3 is CASSAQGWNQPQHF. The CDR3 DNA reads TGTGCCAGCAGTGCGCAGGGGTGGAATCAGCCCCAGCATTTT.

The chain uses TRBV2 and TRBJ1-2; tentatively, D is TRBD1 (5 bases). This CDR3 contains 13 residues. CDR1 is SNHLY, CDR2 FYNNEI, per germline. V lost 4 bases to trimming and J lost 5 bases, with 11 bases between them. The CDR3 nucleotides are TGTGCCAGCAGTGGGCGGCAGGGATATGGCTACACCTTC. Protein: CASSGRQGYGYTF.

This clonotype was seen more than once but under ten times. The chain has TRBV21-1 and TRBJ2-7. TRBV21-1 is marked as a pseudogene. The CDR3 runs 17 residues. In DNA, the CDR3 is TGTGCCAGCAGCAATTTTTCATTTTGGGTAATGAGCTACGAGCAGTACGTC. Translating gives CASSNFSFWVMSYEQYV.

This clonotype was observed a handful of times. This sequence joins TRBV4-2 and TRBJ2-3; D is unclear. Germline V gene sequence: CDR1 LGHNA, CDR2 YNFKEQ. The CDR3 sequence is 14 residues long. The V and J ends lost 0 bases and 6 bases respectively, with 10 bases between them. This chain's CDR3 is CASSQDHHTDTQYF. In DNA, the CDR3 is TGTGCCAGCAGCCAAGACCACCATACCGATACGCAGTATTTT.

The DNA for the CDR3 is TGTGCCAGCAGCTTAGGTGGGGACAGGGTTCAGCCCCAGCATTTT. Amino acids: CASSLGGDRVQPQHF. V and J are TRBV7-6 and TRBJ1-5; 9 nucleotides agree with TRBD1. This CDR3 comprises 15 residues. Germline V gene lookup returns CDR1 SGHVS and CDR2 FNYEAQ. Trimming took 1 base from V and 6 from J; bases not matched to a gene: 4.

This clonotype was detected only a few times. The CDR3 nucleotides are TGTGCCAGCAGCTTGAAATCTAGGGGGGCCCACAATGAGCAGTTCTTC. Amino acids: CASSLKSRGAHNEQFF. The chain employs TRBV11-1 and TRBJ2-1; either TRBD1 or TRBD2 may supply D (6 bases each). The CDR3 consists of 16 residues. Germline V gene lookup returns CDR1 SGHAT and CDR2 FQDESV (reference sequence). V lost 3 bases to trimming and J lost 5 bases, with 17 bases between them.

This sequence joins TRBV4-3 and TRBJ1-4, with D maybe TRBD1 (6 bases). Trimming took off 3 bases at V and 7 bases at J, with 21 bases between the two ends. CDR1 and CDR2 from the germline V gene are LGHNA and YSLEER. The CDR3 is 17 residues long. CDR3 sequence reads: CASSQRGTGLVGEKLFF. DNA of the CDR3: TGCGCCAGCAGCCAGAGGGGTACAGGGTTAGTTGGTGAAAAACTGTTTTTT.

The chain is built from TRBV7-9 and TRBJ2-5, with 9 bases matching TRBD1. The CDR3 totals 14 residues. The germline CDR1 and CDR2 sequences are SEHNR and FQNEAQ (reference sequence). Trimming at V came to 5 bases and at J to 4 bases, leaving 5 bases not matched to a gene. This CDR3 is CASSHDRGSETQYF. The CDR3 region has the DNA TGTGCCAGCAGCCACGACAGGGGGTCAGAGACCCAGTACTTC.

Regarding this clonotype: A much larger clone is a single base away; this may be a read error. The chain links TRBV6-5 to TRBJ2-1; TRBD1 is a possible D gene (5 bases). V lost 4 bases and J lost 10, with 14 bases in between. The CDR3 consists of 13 residues. The V gene's germline CDR1 is MNHEY and CDR2 SVGAGI. In DNA form, the CDR3 reads TGTGCCAGCAGTTGCTCGGCAGGGAAGGAGCAGTTCTTC. This encodes CASSCSAGKEQFF.

The chain combines TRBV11-2 with TRBJ2-7, with TRBD1 matching 9 bases. The CDR3 runs to 15 residues. CDR1 is SGHAT, CDR2 FQNNGV, per germline. Unmatched junction bases numbered 3, after V lost 1 base and J lost 2 bases. CDR3 loop: CASSLVGTGTYEQYV. CDR3 DNA: TGTGCCAGCAGCTTAGTAGGGACAGGGACCTACGAGCAGTACGTC.

The genes are TRBV7-8 and TRBJ1-6, with D hard to call. The CDR3 is 12 amino acids. Germline-derived CDR1 and CDR2 are SGHVS and FQNEAQ. V lost 5 bases and J 10 bases, leaving 9 bases between the germline ends. The CDR3 sequence: CASSRMGSPLHF. Written as DNA, the CDR3 is TGTGCCAGCAGCCGGATGGGATCACCCCTCCACTTT. Supplemented by reference TRBV7-8 and TRBJ1-6, the full variable domain reads GAGVSQSPRYKVAKRGQDVALRCDPISGHVSLFWYQQALGQGPEFLTYFQNEAQLDKSGLPSDRFFAERPEGSVSTLKIQRTQQEDSAVYLCASSRMGSPLHFGNGTRLTVT.

This sequence joins TRBV4-1 and TRBJ1-5, with D tentatively TRBD1 (5 bases). The CDR3 is made up of 15 amino acids. Per germline, CDR1 MGHRA and CDR2 YSYEKL. Trimming cost V 1 base and J 7 bases, with 14 bases left between them. CDR3 DNA sequence: TGCGCCAGCAGCCAAGGTCGAGGGGAAGGCCAGCCCCAGCATTTT. Protein sequence: CASSQGRGEGQPQHF.

The rearrangement uses TRBV27 and TRBJ2-1; the D gene is possibly TRBD1 (5 bases). The germline V and J ends were trimmed by 1 base and 8 bases, with 12 bases remaining between them. The CDR3 spans 14 residues. Germline V gives CDR1 MNHEY, CDR2 SMNVEV (reference sequence). The CDR3 sequence: CASSLLSRAHEQFF. CDR3 sequence (DNA): TGTGCCAGCAGTTTATTGTCCAGGGCCCATGAGCAGTTCTTC.

Written as DNA, the CDR3 is TGTGCCACCGGACCGCACTCTGGGGCCAACGTCCTGACTTTC. Protein product: CATGPHSGANVLTF. This chain connects TRBV2 to TRBJ2-6; no clear D. The CDR3 spans 14 residues. The germline V and J ends were trimmed by 10 bases and 0 bases, with 10 bases remaining between them. The germline V gene encodes CDR1 SNHLY and CDR2 FYNNEI.

This clonotype was seen a few times. CDR3 in DNA: TGTGCCAGCTCACAGGACAGGGGGAAATCCTACGAGCAGTACTTC. It codes for CASSQDRGKSYEQYF. This rearrangement joins TRBV18 to TRBJ2-7; TRBD1 agrees at 10 bases. Germline lookup yields CDR1 KGHSH and CDR2 LQKENI. With 4 bases clipped from V and 1 base from J, the junction kept 4 bases outside the gene matches. The CDR3 runs 15 residues.